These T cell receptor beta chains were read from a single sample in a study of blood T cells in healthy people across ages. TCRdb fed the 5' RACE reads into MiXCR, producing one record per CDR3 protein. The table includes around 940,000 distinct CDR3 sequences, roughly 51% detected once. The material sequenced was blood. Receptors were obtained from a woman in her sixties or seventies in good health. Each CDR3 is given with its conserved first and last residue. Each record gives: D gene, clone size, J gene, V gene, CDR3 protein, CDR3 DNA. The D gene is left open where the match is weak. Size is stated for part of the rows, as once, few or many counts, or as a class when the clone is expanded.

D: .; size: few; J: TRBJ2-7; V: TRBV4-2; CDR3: CASSPKPVGASVPYEQYF; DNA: TGTGCCAGCAGCCCCAAGCCGGTGGGGGCTAGCGTGCCCTACGAGCAGTACTTC
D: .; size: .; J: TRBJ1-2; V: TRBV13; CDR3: CASSSGWSHSGTANYGYTF; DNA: TGTGCCAGCAGCTCTGGGTGGAGCCACTCTGGGACGGCGAACTATGGCTACACCTTC
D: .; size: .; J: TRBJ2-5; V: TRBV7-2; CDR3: CASSLFPPGEGETQYF; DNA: TGTGCCAGCAGCTTATTCCCCCCGGGAGAGGGAGAGACCCAGTACTTC
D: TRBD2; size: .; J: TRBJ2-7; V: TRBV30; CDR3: CAWKAAGGHEQYF; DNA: TGTGCCTGGAAGGCAGCGGGAGGACACGAGCAGTACTTC
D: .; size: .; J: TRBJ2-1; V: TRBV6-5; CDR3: CASSGRSHNEQFF; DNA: TGTGCCAGCAGCGGACGGAGCCACAATGAGCAGTTCTTC
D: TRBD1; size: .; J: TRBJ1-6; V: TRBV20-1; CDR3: CSAGQGAHNSPLHF; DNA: TGCAGTGCCGGACAGGGGGCGCACAATTCACCCCTCCACTTT
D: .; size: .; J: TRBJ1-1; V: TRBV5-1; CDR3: CASSFTGLGNTEAFF; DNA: TGCGCCAGCAGCTTTACAGGGTTGGGGAACACTGAAGCTTTCTTT
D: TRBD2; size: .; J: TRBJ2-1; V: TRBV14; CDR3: CASSRRTSGDYNEQFF; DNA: TGTGCCAGCAGCCGCAGGACTAGCGGGGACTACAATGAGCAGTTCTTC
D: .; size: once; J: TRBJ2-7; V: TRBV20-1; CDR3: CSASGPRDGGTYEQYF; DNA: TGCAGTGCTAGTGGCCCCAGAGACGGGGGTACCTACGAGCAGTACTTC
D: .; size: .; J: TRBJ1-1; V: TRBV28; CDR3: CASSLWQGLTGEAFF; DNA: TGTGCCAGCAGTTTATGGCAGGGGCTTACCGGTGAAGCTTTCTTT
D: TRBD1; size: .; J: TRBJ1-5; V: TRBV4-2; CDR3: CASSQDWSPGGGPQHF; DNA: TGTGCCAGCAGCCAAGATTGGTCGCCAGGGGGAGGGCCCCAGCATTTT
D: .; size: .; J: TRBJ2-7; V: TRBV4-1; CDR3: CASSQRQETYEQYF; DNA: TGCGCCAGCAGCCAGCGACAGGAGACCTACGAGCAGTACTTC
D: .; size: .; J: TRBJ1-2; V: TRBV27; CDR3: CASSYQGAGYGYTF; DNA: TGTGCCAGCAGTTATCAAGGGGCGGGCTATGGCTACACCTTC
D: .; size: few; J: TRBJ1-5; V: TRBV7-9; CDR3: CASSLGDSPHQPQHF; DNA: TGTGCCAGCAGCTTAGGGGATTCCCCACATCAGCCCCAGCATTTT
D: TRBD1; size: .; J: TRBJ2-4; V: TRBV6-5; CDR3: CASSYRQGIAKNIQYF; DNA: TGTGCCAGCAGTTACCGACAGGGTATAGCCAAAAACATTCAGTACTTC
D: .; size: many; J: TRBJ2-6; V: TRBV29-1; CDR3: CSVGGVHGSGANVLTF; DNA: TGCAGCGTCGGAGGTGTCCACGGCTCTGGGGCCAACGTCCTGACTTTC
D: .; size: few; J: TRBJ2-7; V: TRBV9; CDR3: CASSPGRGQIYEQYF; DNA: TGTGCCAGCAGTCCGGGGAGGGGGCAAATATACGAGCAGTACTTC
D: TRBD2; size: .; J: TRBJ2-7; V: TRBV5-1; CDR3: CASSPGGLVYEQYF; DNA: TGCGCCAGCAGCCCGGGAGGGCTCGTATACGAGCAGTACTTC
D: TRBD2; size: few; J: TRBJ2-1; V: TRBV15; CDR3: CATSAGLAGLGSYNEQFF; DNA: TGTGCCACCAGCGCCGGACTAGCGGGACTCGGCTCCTACAATGAGCAGTTCTTC
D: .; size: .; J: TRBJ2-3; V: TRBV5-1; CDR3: CASSLAGIGTDTQYF; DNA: TGCGCCAGCAGCTTGGCCGGGATCGGGACAGATACGCAGTATTTT
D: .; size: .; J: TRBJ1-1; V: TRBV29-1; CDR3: CSVLLNTEAFF; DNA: TGCAGCGTTCTCCTGAACACTGAAGCTTTCTTT
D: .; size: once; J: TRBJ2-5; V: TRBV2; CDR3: CASSVLGQYF; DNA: TGTGCCAGCAGTGTGCTGGGGCAGTACTTC
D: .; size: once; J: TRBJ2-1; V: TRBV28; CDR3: CASSLRLPGNEQFF; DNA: TGTGCCAGCAGTTTAAGACTCCCTGGGAATGAGCAGTTCTTC
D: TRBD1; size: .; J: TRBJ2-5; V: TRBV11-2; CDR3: CASRSGQNGNQYF; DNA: TGTGCCAGCAGGTCGGGACAGAACGGAAACCAGTACTTC
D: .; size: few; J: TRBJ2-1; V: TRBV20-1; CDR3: CSARDSGSPPYNEQFF; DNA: TGCAGTGCTAGAGATTCCGGGAGCCCCCCCTACAATGAGCAGTTCTTC
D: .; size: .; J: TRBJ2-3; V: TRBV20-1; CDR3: CSAPIADTQYF; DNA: TGCAGTGCACCAATAGCAGATACGCAGTATTTT
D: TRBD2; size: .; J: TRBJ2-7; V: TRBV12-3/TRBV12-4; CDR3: CASSFAASGVYEQYF; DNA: TGTGCCAGCAGTTTTGCGGCTAGCGGGGTTTACGAGCAGTACTTC
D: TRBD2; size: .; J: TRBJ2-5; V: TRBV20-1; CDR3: CSARSLAGVFYGQYF; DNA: TGCAGTGCTAGATCCCTAGCGGGGGTATTCTACGGGCAGTACTTC
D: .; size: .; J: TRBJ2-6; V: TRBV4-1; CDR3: CASSQVRESSGANVLTF; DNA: TGCGCCAGCAGCCAAGTTCGGGAATCGTCCGGGGCCAACGTCCTGACTTTC
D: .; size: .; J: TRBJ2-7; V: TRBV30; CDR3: CAWWGGSSSYEQYF; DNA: TGTGCCTGGTGGGGCGGTTCAAGCTCCTACGAGCAGTACTTC
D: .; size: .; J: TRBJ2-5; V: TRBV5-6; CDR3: CASSLAHRVHQETQYF; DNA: TGTGCCAGCAGCTTGGCTCACCGGGTCCACCAAGAGACCCAGTACTTC
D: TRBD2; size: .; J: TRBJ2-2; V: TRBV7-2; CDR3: CASNKAGSTGELFF; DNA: TGTGCCAGCAACAAAGCGGGATCTACCGGGGAGCTGTTTTTT
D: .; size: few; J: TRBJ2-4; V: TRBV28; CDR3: CASSLRGIRNIQYF; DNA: TGTGCCAGCAGTCTGCGGGGTATTAGAAACATTCAGTACTTC
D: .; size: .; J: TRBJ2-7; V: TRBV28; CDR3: CASSPPAVEQYF; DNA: TGTGCCAGCAGCCCCCCGGCGGTGGAGCAGTACTTC
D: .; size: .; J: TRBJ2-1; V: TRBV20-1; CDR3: CSARAAGSYNEQFF; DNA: TGCAGTGCCCGAGCGGCAGGCTCCTACAATGAGCAGTTCTTC
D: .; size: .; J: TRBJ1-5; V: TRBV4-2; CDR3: CANSQDRRDQPQHF; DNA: TGTGCCAACAGCCAAGATAGGAGAGATCAGCCCCAGCATTTT
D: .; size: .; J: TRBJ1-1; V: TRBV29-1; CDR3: CSVEMGAWAEAFF; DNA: TGCAGCGTTGAAATGGGGGCATGGGCTGAAGCTTTCTTT
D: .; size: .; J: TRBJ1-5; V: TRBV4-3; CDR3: CASSQEQGTNQPQHF; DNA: TGCGCCAGCAGCCAAGAACAGGGAACCAATCAGCCCCAGCATTTT
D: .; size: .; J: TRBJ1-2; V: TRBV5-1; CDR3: CASSLSVGKDYGYTF; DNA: TGCGCCAGCAGCTTGTCTGTGGGGAAGGACTATGGCTACACCTTC
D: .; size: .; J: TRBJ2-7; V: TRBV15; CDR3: CATSRGGGDPEQYF; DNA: TGTGCCACCAGCAGGGGAGGCGGGGATCCCGAGCAGTACTTC